This note documents a single T cell receptor (beta chain) sequence. Its antigen is currently unknown. Across several immunoSEQ plates, the genomic DNA of each subset was split evenly. The data were produced by immunoSEQ multiplex PCR, yet TCRdb's version contains in-frame clones alone and is incomplete. Found here are approximately 710,000 clones, roughly 91% of them singletons; the top ten hold around a third. Germline V gene sequence: CDR1 SNHLY, CDR2 FYNNEI. The CDR3 spans 14 residues. The junction had 11 bases not matched to a gene; V was cut back by 9 bases and J by 5 bases. The donor cohort consisted entirely of Caucasian adults residing in Nashville, Tennessee. The data were obtained in a study of shared clonotypes between healthy human individuals. Whole-study findings and limits: Clonotypes not shared had lower generation probabilities than those common to all four donors. Naive subsets, compared against memory subsets, generally had larger estimated richness values.

The TCR sequence derives from a man aged 18 to 29 in good health. Some clones in this sample may be carry-over from other donors' samples. Input material: memory CD8+ T cells from PBMCs. Indicated subset: CD45RO+ cells pooled with CCR7-negative TemRA cells. The V and J genes are TRBV2 and TRBJ2-5; the match to TRBD1 covers 8 bases. In DNA, the CDR3 is TGTGCCAGTTGCCGGGACAGGCCTATGGAGACCCAGTACTTC. Its protein is CASCRDRPMETQYF.